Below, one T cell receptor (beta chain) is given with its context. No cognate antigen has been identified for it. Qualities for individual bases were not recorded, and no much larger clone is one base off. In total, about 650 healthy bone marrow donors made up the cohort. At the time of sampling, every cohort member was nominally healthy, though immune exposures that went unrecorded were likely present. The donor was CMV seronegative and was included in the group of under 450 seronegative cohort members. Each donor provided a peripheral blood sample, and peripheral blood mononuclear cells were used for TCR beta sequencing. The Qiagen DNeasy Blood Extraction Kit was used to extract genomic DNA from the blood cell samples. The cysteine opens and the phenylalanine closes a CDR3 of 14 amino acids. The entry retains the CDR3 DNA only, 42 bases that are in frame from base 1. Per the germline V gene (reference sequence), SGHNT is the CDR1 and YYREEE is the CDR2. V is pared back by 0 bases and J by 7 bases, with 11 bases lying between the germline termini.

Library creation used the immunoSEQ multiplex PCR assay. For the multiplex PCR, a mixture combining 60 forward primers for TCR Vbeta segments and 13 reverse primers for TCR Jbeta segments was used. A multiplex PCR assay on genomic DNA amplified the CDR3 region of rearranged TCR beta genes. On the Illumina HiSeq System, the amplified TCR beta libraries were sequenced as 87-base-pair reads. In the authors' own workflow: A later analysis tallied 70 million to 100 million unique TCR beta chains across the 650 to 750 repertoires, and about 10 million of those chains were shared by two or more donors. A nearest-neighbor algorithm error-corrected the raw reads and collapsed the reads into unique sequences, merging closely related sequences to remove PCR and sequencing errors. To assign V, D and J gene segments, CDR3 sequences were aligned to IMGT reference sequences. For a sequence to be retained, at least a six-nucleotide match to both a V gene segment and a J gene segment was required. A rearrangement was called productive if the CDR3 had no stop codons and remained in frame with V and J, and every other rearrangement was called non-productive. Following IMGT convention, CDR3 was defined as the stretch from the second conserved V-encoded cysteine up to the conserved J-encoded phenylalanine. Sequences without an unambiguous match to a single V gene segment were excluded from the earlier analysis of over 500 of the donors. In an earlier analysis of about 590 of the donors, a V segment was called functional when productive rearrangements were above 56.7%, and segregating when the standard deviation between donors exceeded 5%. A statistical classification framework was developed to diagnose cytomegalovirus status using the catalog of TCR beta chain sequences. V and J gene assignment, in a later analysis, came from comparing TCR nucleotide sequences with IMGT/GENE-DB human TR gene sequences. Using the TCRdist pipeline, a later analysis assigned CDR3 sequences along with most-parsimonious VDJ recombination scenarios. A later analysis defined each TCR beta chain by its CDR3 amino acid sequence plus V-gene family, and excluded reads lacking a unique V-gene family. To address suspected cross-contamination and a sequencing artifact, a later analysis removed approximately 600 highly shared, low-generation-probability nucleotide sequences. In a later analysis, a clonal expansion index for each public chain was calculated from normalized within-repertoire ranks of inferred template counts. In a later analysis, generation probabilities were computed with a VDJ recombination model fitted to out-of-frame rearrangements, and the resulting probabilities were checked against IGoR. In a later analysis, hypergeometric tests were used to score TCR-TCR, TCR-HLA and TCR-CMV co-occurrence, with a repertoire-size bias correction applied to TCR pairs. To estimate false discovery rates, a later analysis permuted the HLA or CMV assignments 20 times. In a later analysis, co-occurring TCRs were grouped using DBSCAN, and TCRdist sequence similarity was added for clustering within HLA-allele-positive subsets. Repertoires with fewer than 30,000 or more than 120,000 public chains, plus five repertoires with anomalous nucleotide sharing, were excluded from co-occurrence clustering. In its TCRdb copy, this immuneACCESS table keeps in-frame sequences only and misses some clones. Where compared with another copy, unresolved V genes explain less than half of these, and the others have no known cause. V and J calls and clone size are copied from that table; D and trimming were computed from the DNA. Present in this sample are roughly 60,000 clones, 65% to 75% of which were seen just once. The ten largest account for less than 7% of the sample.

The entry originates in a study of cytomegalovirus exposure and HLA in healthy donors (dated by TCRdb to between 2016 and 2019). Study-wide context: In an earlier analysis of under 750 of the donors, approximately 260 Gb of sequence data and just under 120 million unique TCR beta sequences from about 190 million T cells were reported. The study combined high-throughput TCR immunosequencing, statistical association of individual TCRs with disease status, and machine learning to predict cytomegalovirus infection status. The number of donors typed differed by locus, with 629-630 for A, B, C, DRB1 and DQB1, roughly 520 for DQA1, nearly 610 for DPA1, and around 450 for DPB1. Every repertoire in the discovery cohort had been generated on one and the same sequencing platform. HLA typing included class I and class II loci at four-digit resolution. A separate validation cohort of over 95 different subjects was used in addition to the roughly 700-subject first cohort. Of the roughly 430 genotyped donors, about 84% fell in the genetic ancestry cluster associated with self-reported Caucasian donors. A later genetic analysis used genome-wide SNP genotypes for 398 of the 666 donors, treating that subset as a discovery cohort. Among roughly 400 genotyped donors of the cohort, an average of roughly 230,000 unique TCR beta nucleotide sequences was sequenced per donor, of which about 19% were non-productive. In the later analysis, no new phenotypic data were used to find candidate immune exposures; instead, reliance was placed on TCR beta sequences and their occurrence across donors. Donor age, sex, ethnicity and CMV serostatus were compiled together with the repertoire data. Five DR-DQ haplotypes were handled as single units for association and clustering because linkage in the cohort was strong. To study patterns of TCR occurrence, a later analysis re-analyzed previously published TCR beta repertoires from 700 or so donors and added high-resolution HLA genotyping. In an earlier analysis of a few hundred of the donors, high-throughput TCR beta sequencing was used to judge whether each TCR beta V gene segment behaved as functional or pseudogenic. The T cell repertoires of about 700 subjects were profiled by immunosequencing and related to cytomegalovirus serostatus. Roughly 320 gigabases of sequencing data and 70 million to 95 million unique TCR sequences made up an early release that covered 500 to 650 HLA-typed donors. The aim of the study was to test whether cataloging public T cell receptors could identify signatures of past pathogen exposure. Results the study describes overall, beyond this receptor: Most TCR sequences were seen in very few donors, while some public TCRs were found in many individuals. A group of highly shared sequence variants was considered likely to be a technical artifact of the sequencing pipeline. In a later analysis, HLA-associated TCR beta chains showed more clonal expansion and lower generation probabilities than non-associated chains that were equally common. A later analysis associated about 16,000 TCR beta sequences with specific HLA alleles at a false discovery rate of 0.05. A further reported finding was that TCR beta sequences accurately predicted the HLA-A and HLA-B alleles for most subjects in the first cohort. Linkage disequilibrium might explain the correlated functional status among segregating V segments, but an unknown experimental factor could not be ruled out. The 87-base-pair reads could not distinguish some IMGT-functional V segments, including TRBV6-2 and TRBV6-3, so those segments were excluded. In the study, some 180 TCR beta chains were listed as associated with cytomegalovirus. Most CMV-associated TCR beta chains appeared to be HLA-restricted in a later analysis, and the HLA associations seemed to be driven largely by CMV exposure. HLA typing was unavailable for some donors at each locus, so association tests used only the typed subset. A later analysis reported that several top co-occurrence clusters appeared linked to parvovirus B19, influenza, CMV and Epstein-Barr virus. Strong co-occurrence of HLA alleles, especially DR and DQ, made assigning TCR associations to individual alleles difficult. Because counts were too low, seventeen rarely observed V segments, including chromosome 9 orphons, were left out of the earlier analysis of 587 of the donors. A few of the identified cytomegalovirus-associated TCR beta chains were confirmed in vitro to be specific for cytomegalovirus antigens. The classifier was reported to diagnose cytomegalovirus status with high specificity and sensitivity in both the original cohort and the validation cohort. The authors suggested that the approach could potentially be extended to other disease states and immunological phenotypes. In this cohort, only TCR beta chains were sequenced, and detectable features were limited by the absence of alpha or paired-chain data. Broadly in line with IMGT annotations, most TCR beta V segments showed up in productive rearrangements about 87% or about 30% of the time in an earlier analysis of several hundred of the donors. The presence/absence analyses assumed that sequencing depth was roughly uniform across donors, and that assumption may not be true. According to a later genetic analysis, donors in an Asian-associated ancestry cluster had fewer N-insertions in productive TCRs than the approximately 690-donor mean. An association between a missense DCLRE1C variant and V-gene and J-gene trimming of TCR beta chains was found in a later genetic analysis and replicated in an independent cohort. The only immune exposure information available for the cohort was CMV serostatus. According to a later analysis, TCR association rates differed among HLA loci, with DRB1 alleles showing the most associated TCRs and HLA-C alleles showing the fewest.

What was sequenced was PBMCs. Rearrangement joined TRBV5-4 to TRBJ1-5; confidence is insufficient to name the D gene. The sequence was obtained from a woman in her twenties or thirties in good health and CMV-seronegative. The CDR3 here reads CASSLGGPGQPQHF. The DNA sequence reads TGTGCCAGCAGCTTGGGAGGCCCGGGACAGCCCCAGCATTTT.